This passage covers 30 T cell receptor beta chains from one sample sequenced in a study of cytomegalovirus exposure and HLA in healthy donors. PCR primers comprised 60 Vbeta and 13 Jbeta primers. Here immunoSEQ multiplex PCR was the method, and the copy in TCRdb shows in-frame clones only, minus some. The sample holds approximately 270,000 clones, roughly 80% seen once. The sample taken for sequencing was PBMCs. The origin of the receptors is a girl aged 2-10 years in good health and CMV-seronegative.

The chain couples TRBV7-8 to TRBJ2-1; 13 nucleotides line up with TRBD2. Trimming at V came to 2 bases and at J to 7 bases, leaving 8 bases not matched to a gene. In germline, CDR1 is SGHVS, CDR2 FQNEAQ. This CDR3 region has 17 residues. CDR3 DNA sequence: TGTGCCAGCAGCTTAAAAGGTTGGACTAGCGGGAGAAATGAGCAGTTCTTC. Translating gives CASSLKGWTSGRNEQFF.

This clone was detected only once. This sequence joins TRBV6-5 and TRBJ1-6; 7 nucleotides align to TRBD1. In germline, CDR1 is MNHEY, CDR2 SVGAGI. There are 14 residues in the CDR3. V shed 4 bases, J shed 3 bases, and the junction held 0 bases outside the gene matches. The CDR3 region is CASSWDSYNSPLHF. Here the CDR3 DNA reads TGTGCCAGCAGTTGGGACAGCTATAATTCACCCCTCCACTTT.

The V call is TRBV5-1, the J call TRBJ2-7; 9 bases fit TRBD1. The CDR3 consists of 14 residues. V trimming: 4 bases; J trimming: 4 bases; junction bases outside the gene matches: 6. The germline CDR1 and CDR2 sequences are SGHRS and YFSETQ. In DNA form, the CDR3 reads TGCGCCAGCAGCGGGGGGACAGGGCTTTACGAGCAGTACTTC. The encoded protein is CASSGGTGLYEQYF.

The V call is TRBV19, the J call TRBJ1-3; D is undetermined. Germline V gene lookup returns CDR1 LNHDA and CDR2 SQIVND (reference sequence). With 7 bases removed from V and 5 bases from J, the gap between germline ends came to 9 bases. The CDR3 consists of 12 residues. CDR3 in amino acids: CASKESRNTIYF. The CDR3 DNA reads as TGTGCCAGTAAGGAGTCGCGAAACACCATATATTTT.

Comment on this clone: Distinct nucleotide sequences in the sample also encode this CDR3. For the CDR3, the DNA is TGTGCCAGCAGTTTGCCCGGCACTGAAGCTTTCTTT. Its protein product is CASSLPGTEAFF. The chain combines TRBV6-5 with TRBJ1-1, with D uncertain. V was clipped by 4 bases and J by 4 bases, with 7 bases between them. CDR3 length: 12 residues. Germline CDR1 reads MNHEY; CDR2 reads SVGAGI.

The chain has TRBV9 and TRBJ2-2; TRBD1 aligns across 8 bases. Per the germline V gene, CDR1 is SGDLS and CDR2 is YYNGEE. V shed 3 bases, J shed 1 base, and the junction held 5 bases outside the gene matches. This CDR3 is built from 16 residues. The CDR3 sequence is CASSGSRGQNTGELFF. The CDR3 nucleotides are TGTGCCAGCAGCGGATCCAGGGGGCAGAACACCGGGGAGCTGTTTTTT.

A remark on this clone: In this CDR3 the conserved last residue, phenylalanine or tryptophan, is missing, so a read error is likely. V gene TRBV9 combines with J gene TRBJ1-2; 11 bases match TRBD1. The germline V gene has CDR1 SGDLS and CDR2 YYNGEE. The ends lost 2 bases at V and 4 bases at J; junction bases unmatched: 10. The CDR3 runs 17 residues. The CDR3 region is CASSVDHGQGAGYGYTL. CDR3 bases: TGTGCCAGCAGCGTCGACCATGGACAGGGGGCGGGCTATGGCTACACCCTC.

This clone was observed a single time. One end of the junction is discordant with germline, which a read error may explain. The rearrangement links TRBV7-9 to TRBJ1-1; D is possibly TRBD1 (6 bases). Germline CDR1 is SEHNR and CDR2 is FQNEAQ (reference sequence). The CDR3 has 16 amino acids. CDR3 nucleotide sequence: TGTTCCAGCAGCTCCAAAAGGACAGAAAAGGACACTGAAGCTTTCTTT. Protein sequence: CSSSSKRTEKDTEAFF.

V usage is TRBV29-1 and J usage is TRBJ2-7; D ambiguous. CDR3 length: 15 amino acids. Trimming took off 1 base at V and 3 bases at J, with 16 bases between the two ends. Per the germline V gene, CDR1 is SQVTM and CDR2 is ANQGSEA. The CDR3, as DNA: TGCAGCGTTGAAGGTAAAGAGCCGTTTATCTACGAGCAGTACTTC. Translating it yields CSVEGKEPFIYEQYF.

V gene TRBV7-8 combines with J gene TRBJ2-5, with 8 bases identical to TRBD1. The CDR3 is 15 amino acids. Germline V gene data show CDR1 as SGHVS and CDR2 as FQNEAQ. Trimming cost V 5 bases and J 4 bases; bases outside gene matches: 9. In DNA, the CDR3 is TGTGCCAGCAGCCGCAACGAACAGGGGGGAGAGACCCAGTACTTC. Translation gives CASSRNEQGGETQYF.

V and J are TRBV5-8 and TRBJ1-2; 9 positions match TRBD1. The V gene end was trimmed by 2 bases and the J gene end by 7 bases; junction bases not matched to a gene: 15. Germline V gene sequence: CDR1 SGHTS, CDR2 YDEGEE. The CDR3 contains 17 residues. The CDR3 nucleotides read TGTGCCAGCAGCTTCGGGACAGGGTCAGTTTCGTCGGGTGGCTACACCTTC. Translated: CASSFGTGSVSSGGYTF.

The chain has TRBV13 and TRBJ1-2, with a weak D call TRBD1 (5 bases). V lost 0 bases to trimming and J lost 3 bases, with 5 bases between them. This CDR3 is built from 13 residues. CDR1 PRHDT and CDR2 FYEKMQ come from the germline V gene (reference sequence). The CDR3: CASSLGTDYGYTF. The DNA for the CDR3 is TGTGCCAGCAGCTTAGGGACAGACTATGGCTACACCTTC.

This clone was detected only a few times. The rearrangement links TRBV9 to TRBJ2-1; 12 bases align to TRBD2. CDR1 and CDR2 (germline): SGDLS, YYNGEE. With 3 bases clipped from V and 3 bases from J, the junction kept 7 bases outside the gene matches. The CDR3 has 17 residues. This CDR3 reads CASSGTSGEDFYNEQFF. CDR3 DNA sequence: TGTGCCAGCAGCGGGACTAGCGGGGAGGATTTCTACAATGAGCAGTTCTTC.

The chain uses TRBV6-1 and TRBJ1-1; D is ambiguous. Trimming removed 4 bases from V and 7 bases from J, with 13 bases in between. The CDR3 runs 13 residues. Germline V gene data show CDR1 as MNHNS and CDR2 as SASEGT. The CDR3 sequence is CASSVWASYEAFF. The CDR3 region has the DNA TGTGCCAGCAGTGTGTGGGCCAGCTATGAAGCTTTCTTT.

The chain links TRBV28 to TRBJ2-7; D is ambiguous. This CDR3 comprises 12 residues. CDR1 is MDHEN and CDR2 is SYDVKM in the germline V gene. The V gene lost 2 bases and the J gene lost 2 bases, with 4 bases spanning the gap. In nucleotides, the CDR3 is TGTGCCAGCAGTTTACCGGCCTACGAGCAGTACTTC. Its translation is CASSLPAYEQYF. Supplemented by reference TRBV28 and TRBJ2-7, the full variable domain reads DVKVTQSSRYLVKRTGEKVFLECVQDMDHENMFWYRQDPGLGLRLIYFSYDVKMKEKGDIPEGYSVSREKKERFSLILESASTNQTSMYLCASSLPAYEQYFGPGTRLTVT.

The chain has TRBV28 and TRBJ2-1; 7 nucleotides match TRBD2. Germline V gives CDR1 MDHEN, CDR2 SYDVKM. The CDR3 covers 15 residues. V gave up 8 bases and J gave up 0 bases; unmatched junction bases: 7. The CDR3 is CASGFGGSSYNEQFF. CDR3 DNA sequence: TGTGCCAGCGGCTTCGGGGGGAGCTCCTACAATGAGCAGTTCTTC.

CDR3 sequence: CASSLIFQRENREQFF. The CDR3 nucleotides read TGTGCCAGCAGTTTGATTTTCCAGCGGGAGAATCGTGAGCAGTTCTTC. The chain has TRBV27 and TRBJ2-1; 8 bases agree with TRBD2. V shed 3 bases, J shed 9 bases, and the junction held 13 bases outside the gene matches. Germline-derived CDR1 and CDR2 are MNHEY and SMNVEV (reference sequence). The CDR3 covers 16 residues.

The chain joins TRBV27 to TRBJ2-7, with 12 nucleotides matching TRBD2. Per the germline V gene, CDR1 is MNHEY and CDR2 is SMNVEV (reference sequence). The CDR3 totals 14 residues. The trim removed 10 bases at V and 5 bases at J, leaving 9 bases unmatched. The CDR3 sequence is CATPPSGGAHEQYF. Written as DNA, the CDR3 is TGTGCCACCCCCCCTAGCGGGGGGGCCCACGAGCAGTACTTC.

The V and J genes are TRBV6-1 and TRBJ2-5; maybe TRBD2 (5 bases). The germline V gene encodes CDR1 MNHNS and CDR2 SASEGT. The CDR3 has 15 residues. V lost 4 bases and J lost 0, with 12 bases in between. The DNA of the CDR3 is TGTGCCAGCAGTGCGCAGGACTCATACCAAGAGACCCAGTACTTC. Residues: CASSAQDSYQETQYF.

The chain uses TRBV19 and TRBJ1-3; unclear D gene. V shed 7 bases and J shed 4 bases, with 8 bases lying between them. The CDR3 runs 12 residues. The V gene's germline CDR1 is LNHDA and CDR2 SQIVND (reference sequence). The CDR3 DNA follows: TGTGCCAGTAACAACCGAGGAAACACCATATATTTT. Translated: CASNNRGNTIYF.

The chain combines TRBV6-1 with TRBJ1-5, with D possibly matching TRBD1 (5 bases). CDR1 MNHNS and CDR2 SASEGT come from the germline V gene. The V and J ends lost 6 bases and 0 bases respectively, with 12 bases between them. This CDR3 is 15 amino acids long. CDR3 in DNA: TGTGCCAGCAGAAGGACAAGTTATAGCAATCAGCCCCAGCATTTT. Encoded protein: CASRRTSYSNQPQHF.

This chain links TRBV13 with TRBJ2-1; 12 positions agree with TRBD2. The CDR3 consists of 15 residues. Germline values: CDR1 PRHDT, CDR2 FYEKMQ (reference sequence). The trim removed 3 bases at V and 4 bases at J, leaving 1 base unmatched. CDR3 residues: CASSFGTSGYNEQFF. The CDR3 bases are TGTGCCAGCAGCTTTGGGACTAGCGGGTACAATGAGCAGTTCTTC.

This clone appeared once. The chain is built from TRBV30 and TRBJ2-5; 7 bases line up with TRBD1. With V trimmed by 3 bases and J by 3 bases, 13 bases remained unmatched. CDR1 GTSNPN and CDR2 SVGIG come from the germline V gene (reference sequence). This CDR3 has 16 amino acids. The CDR3 nucleotides are TGTGCCTGGAGCGATGGGCACAGGGGTTTGGAAGAGACCCAGTACTTC. Translation: CAWSDGHRGLEETQYF.

This chain joins TRBV19 and TRBJ1-3, with TRBD1 matching 7 bases. J was trimmed by 0 bases and V by 8 bases; bases with no gene match: 4. The germline V gene has CDR1 LNHDA and CDR2 SQIVND (reference sequence). CDR3 size: 14 residues. CDR3 residues: CASGQASSGNTIYF. CDR3 DNA sequence: TGTGCCAGTGGACAGGCGAGCTCTGGAAACACCATATATTTT.

The J gene is TRBJ2-3, the V gene TRBV27, with a weak D call TRBD1 (5 bases). Germline CDR1 and CDR2: MNHEY and SMNVEV (reference sequence). Trimming shortened V by 3 bases and J by 0 bases, and 13 bases separated the two germline ends. This CDR3 contains 16 residues. CDR3 sequence: CASSFILGESTDTQYF. For the CDR3, the DNA is TGTGCCAGCAGTTTTATCTTAGGGGAAAGCACAGATACGCAGTATTTT.

This clone appeared once. The J gene is TRBJ1-5, the V gene TRBV15; 9 nucleotides agree with TRBD1. CDR1 and CDR2 (germline): LNHNV, YYDKDF (reference sequence). With V trimmed by 5 bases and J by 7 bases, 6 bases remained unmatched. This CDR3 comprises 14 residues. CDR3 protein: CATSVRQGGQPQHF. The CDR3 nucleotides read TGTGCCACCAGCGTTAGACAGGGGGGACAGCCCCAGCATTTT.

A few counts support this clone. J is TRBJ1-3 and V is TRBV18; D ambiguous. V was pared by 1 base and J by 2 bases, with 9 bases between. The CDR3 sequence is 15 residues long. CDR1 is KGHSH and CDR2 is LQKENI in the germline V gene. The CDR3 bases are TGTGCCAGCTCACCACTACAGCGGCCTGGAAACACCATATATTTT. It encodes CASSPLQRPGNTIYF.

The CDR3 DNA reads TGTGCCAGCAGCTTCAGACTAGCGGGTATCAATGAGCAGTTCTTC. It encodes CASSFRLAGINEQFF. The rearrangement links TRBV5-4 to TRBJ2-1; 10 bases line up with TRBD2. This CDR3 region has 15 residues. J was trimmed by 6 bases and V by 2 bases; bases with no gene match: 5. Germline values: CDR1 SGHNT, CDR2 YYREEE (reference sequence).

The V and J genes are TRBV27 and TRBJ2-1; the D gene is possibly TRBD2 (6 bases). V was shortened by 5 bases and J by 8 bases, with 10 bases between the two germline ends. The CDR3 loop spans 12 amino acids. From germline, CDR1 is MNHEY and CDR2 SMNVEV (reference sequence). CDR3 loop: CASSSGWDEQFF. CDR3 sequence (DNA): TGTGCCAGCAGTAGCGGGTGGGATGAGCAGTTCTTC.

This rearrangement joins TRBV5-6 to TRBJ2-3; no firm D call. The germline gives CDR1 SGHDT, CDR2 YYEEEE. CDR3 length equals 13 residues. V lost 4 bases and J lost 6, with 12 bases in between. The CDR3 here is CASSPPAGDTQYF. CDR3 DNA sequence: TGTGCCAGCAGCCCTCCGGCCGGGGATACGCAGTATTTT.